This T cell receptor beta chain is drawn from a study of response to subunit inactivated influenza vaccine. With respect to this clonotype: Its antigen is unknown.

TCRdb used MiXCR to reprocess the RT-PCR reads, holding one entry per CDR3 protein. Here the sample spans roughly 630,000 distinct CDR3 sequences, 14% being singletons. This CDR3 has 16 residues. The germline V gene has CDR1 MNHNS and CDR2 SASEGT. Trimming took 5 bases from V and 0 from J, leaving 17 bases between them. Findings and caveats of the study: Researchers suggested that each seasonal influenza vaccination recruits few new T cells.

Material: PBMCs from blood, obtained around 14 days before vaccination. This chain connects TRBV6-1 to TRBJ2-7, with a possible D match to TRBD1 (6 bases). This receptor was taken from a man in his fifties who received an inactivated influenza vaccine. The CDR3 is CASSPFPDRISYEQYF. The CDR3 nucleotides read TGTGCCAGCAGTCCCTTCCCGGACAGAATCTCCTACGAGCAGTACTTC.